One sample yielded the 5 T cell receptor beta chains listed below, sequenced in a study of monozygotic twins with inflammatory bowel disease. TCRdb reprocessed the 5' RACE reads and stores each CDR3 protein as one record, lacking DNA. Recorded for this sample: some 400,000 distinct CDR3 sequences. Sequencing was done on a sample of blood. All receptors come from a human donor with ulcerative colitis or Crohn's disease, or a healthy co-twin of an affected twin (not recorded which).

The chain combines TRBV27 with TRBJ1-5. Germline assignment: CDR1 MNHEY and CDR2 SMNVEV (reference sequence). CDR3 size: 14 residues. This chain's CDR3 is CASSLGGERQPQHF.

The chain couples TRBV10-3 to TRBJ1-6; the D call of TRBD1 rests on TCRdb alone, since no DNA is present to check it. The CDR3 contains 16 residues. Germline-derived CDR1 and CDR2 are ENHRY and SYGVKD. Here the CDR3 reads CAISGQGVIGNSPLHF.

The J gene is TRBJ1-2, the V gene TRBV30. The CDR3 runs to 14 residues. The germline V gene encodes CDR1 GTSNPN and CDR2 SVGIG (reference sequence). The CDR3 reads CASQPEKVNYGYTF.

This sequence joins TRBV4-2 and TRBJ1-2. There are 13 residues in the CDR3. Germline V gene sequence: CDR1 LGHNA, CDR2 YNFKEQ. The CDR3 protein is CASRNEGTYGYTF.

V usage is TRBV5-1 and J usage is TRBJ2-7; TCRdb proposes TRBD1, but this gene call is untestable without DNA. This CDR3 spans 13 amino acids. Germline V CDR1 and CDR2: SGHRS, YFSETQ. CDR3 residues: CASSFTRGYEQYF.